This T cell receptor beta chain was profiled in a study of CD8+ T cells in alopecia areata. Described treatment: oral pan-JAK inhibitor, 5-10 mg twice daily. This CDR3 region has 14 residues. CDR1 MNHNY and CDR2 SVGAGI come from the germline V gene (reference sequence). V lost 5 bases to trimming and J lost 5 bases; unmatched junction nucleotides: 5. This clone was seen a handful of times. Following extraction, RNA underwent reverse transcription to cDNA, which served as the sequencing template. The repertoire was sequenced with immunoSEQ multiplex PCR; TCRdb's copy has only in-frame clones and lacks some. The sample contains around 100,000 clones, around 86% of which appear only once.

This receptor was identified in a human donor with alopecia areata. The chain recombines TRBV6-6 with TRBJ1-4; 7 bases agree with TRBD1. The starting material was CD8+ T cells sorted from blood, obtained around week 34, from a patient treated with tofacitinib. CDR3 residues: CASSIGTVNEKLFF. CDR3 DNA: TGTGCCAGCAGTATTGGGACAGTGAATGAAAAACTGTTTTTT.